The clone carrying this T cell receptor beta chain was recorded at least ten times. The antigen remains undetermined. The data are from a study of T cell repertoires in cytomegalovirus infection. Background on the study: Matching HLA type, along with CMV infection, was indicated by public TCR beta signatures.

Study-wide results and limits: There were HLA-C-restricted CMV-specific TCR beta clonotypes dominating the ex vivo response. Frequencies of public TCR beta families were cumulated, and this identified carriers of CMV plus the relevant HLA.

MiXCR, run by TCRdb on the reads, gives a single entry per CDR3 protein. The sample records 450,000 to 550,000 distinct CDR3 sequences, 16% being singletons. CDR3 length equals 12 residues. The V gene's germline CDR1 is MNHEY and CDR2 SMNVEV (reference sequence). V lost 8 bases to trimming and J lost 6 bases, with 14 bases between them. The clonotype comes from a human donor in good health (CMV status not recorded). Some clones in this sample may be carry-over from other donors' samples. Sequencing used CD8+ T cells from PBMCs. The chain links TRBV27 to TRBJ2-7; D possibly uses TRBD1 or TRBD2 (5 bases each). The CDR3 bases are TGTGCCAGCTCCTTTGTTGGGGGCGAGCAGTACTTC. Its protein is CASSFVGGEQYF.